Described below is a single T cell receptor (beta chain) sequence and its context. What it recognizes is unknown. CDR1 MNHEY and CDR2 SVGAGI come from the germline V gene. The CDR3 has 15 residues. The trim removed 5 bases at V and 2 bases at J, leaving 6 bases unmatched. This sample is part of a study of a mutant IDH1 vaccine in newly diagnosed glioma. Whole-study context: Patients in the study were vaccinated eight times, receiving shots in weeks 1, 3, 5, 7, 11, 15, 19 and 23. Earlier care involved radiotherapy, temozolomide, or both, and the majority received both. Beginning 4-6 weeks after radiotherapy alone, or with temozolomide cycles, vaccination took place.

Some clones are missing from TCRdb's copy, which holds only in-frame ones; the method was immunoSEQ multiplex PCR. This sample has fewer than 75,000 clones; approximately 88% occur once, and the top ten carry about 9.4%. Time point reported: week 11, during vaccination. The study gave 300 ug of mutant IDH1 20-mer peptide per vaccine dose, with topical imiquimod. The donor cohort comprised cases of new WHO grade 3 or 4 IDH1-mutant, ATRX-lost astrocytoma. Sequenced here: PBMCs, sampled from a glioma patient whose treatment included an IDH1 peptide vaccine. The sequence derives from a woman aged 50 to 60 with glioma. The chain combines TRBV6-5 with TRBJ1-3, with 7 bases identical to TRBD1. The CDR3 region is CASSTYTGAGNTIYF. CDR3 sequence (DNA): TGTGCCAGCAGTACATATACAGGGGCTGGAAACACCATATATTTT.